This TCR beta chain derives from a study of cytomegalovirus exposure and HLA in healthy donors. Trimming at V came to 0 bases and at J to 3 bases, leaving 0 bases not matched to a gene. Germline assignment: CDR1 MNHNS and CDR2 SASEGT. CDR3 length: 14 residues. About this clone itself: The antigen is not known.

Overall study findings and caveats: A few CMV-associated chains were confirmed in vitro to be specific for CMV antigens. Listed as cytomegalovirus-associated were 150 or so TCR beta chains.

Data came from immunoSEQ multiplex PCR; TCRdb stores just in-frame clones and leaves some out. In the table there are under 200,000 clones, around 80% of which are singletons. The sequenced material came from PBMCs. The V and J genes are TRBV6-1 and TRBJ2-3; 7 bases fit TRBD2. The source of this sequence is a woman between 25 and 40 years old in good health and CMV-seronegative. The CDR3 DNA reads TGTGCCAGCAGTGAAGCTAGCGGGACAGATACGCAGTATTTT. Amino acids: CASSEASGTDTQYF.